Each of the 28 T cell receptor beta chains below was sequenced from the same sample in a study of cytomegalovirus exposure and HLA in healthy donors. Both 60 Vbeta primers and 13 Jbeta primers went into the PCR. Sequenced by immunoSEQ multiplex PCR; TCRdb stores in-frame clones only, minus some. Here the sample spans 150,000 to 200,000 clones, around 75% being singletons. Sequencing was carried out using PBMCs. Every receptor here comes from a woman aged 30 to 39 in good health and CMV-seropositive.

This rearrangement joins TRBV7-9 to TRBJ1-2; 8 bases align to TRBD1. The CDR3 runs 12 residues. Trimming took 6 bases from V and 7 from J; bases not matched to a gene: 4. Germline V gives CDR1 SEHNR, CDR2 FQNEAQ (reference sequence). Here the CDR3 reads CASREDRGGYTF. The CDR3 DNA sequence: TGTGCCAGCAGAGAAGACAGGGGTGGCTACACCTTC. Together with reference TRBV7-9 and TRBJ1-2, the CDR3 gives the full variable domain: DTGVSQNPRHKITKRGQNVTFRCDPISEHNRLYWYRQTLGQGPEFLTYFQNEAQLEKSRLLSDRFSAERPKGSFSTLEIQRTEQGDSAMYLCASREDRGGYTFGSGTRLTVV.

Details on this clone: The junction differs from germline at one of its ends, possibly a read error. The CDR3 region is CASSSSHRGQPQHF. As DNA, the CDR3 is TGTGCTAGCAGCTCATCCCATAGAGGTCAGCCCCAGCATTTT. This sequence joins TRBV7-7 and TRBJ1-5; no reliable D call. The CDR3 has 14 amino acids. From germline, CDR1 is SSHAT and CDR2 FNYEAQ (reference sequence).

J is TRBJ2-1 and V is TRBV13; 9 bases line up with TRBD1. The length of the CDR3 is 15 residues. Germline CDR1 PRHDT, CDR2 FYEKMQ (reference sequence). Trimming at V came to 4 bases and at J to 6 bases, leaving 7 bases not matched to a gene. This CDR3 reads CASSYVDRGINEQFF. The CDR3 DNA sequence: TGTGCCAGCAGCTACGTGGACAGGGGTATCAATGAGCAGTTCTTC.

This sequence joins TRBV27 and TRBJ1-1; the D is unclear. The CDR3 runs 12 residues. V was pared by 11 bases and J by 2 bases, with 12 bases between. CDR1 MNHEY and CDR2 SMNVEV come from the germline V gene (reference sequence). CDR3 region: CACGDPNTEAFF. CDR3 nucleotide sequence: TGTGCCTGCGGGGATCCTAACACTGAAGCTTTCTTT.

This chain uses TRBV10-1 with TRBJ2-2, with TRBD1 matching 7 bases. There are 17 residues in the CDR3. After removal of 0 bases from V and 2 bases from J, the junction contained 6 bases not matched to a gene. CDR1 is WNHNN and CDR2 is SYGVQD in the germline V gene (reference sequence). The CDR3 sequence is CASSESGRGSNTGELFF. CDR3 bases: TGCGCCAGCAGTGAGTCGGGCAGGGGGTCCAACACCGGGGAGCTGTTTTTT.

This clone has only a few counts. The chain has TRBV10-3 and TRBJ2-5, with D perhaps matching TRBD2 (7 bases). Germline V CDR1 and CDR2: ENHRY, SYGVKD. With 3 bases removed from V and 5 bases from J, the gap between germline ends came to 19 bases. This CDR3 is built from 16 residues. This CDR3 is CAISDEGGRGTETQYF. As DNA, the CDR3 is TGTGCCATCAGTGACGAGGGGGGGCGGGGGACGGAGACCCAGTACTTC.

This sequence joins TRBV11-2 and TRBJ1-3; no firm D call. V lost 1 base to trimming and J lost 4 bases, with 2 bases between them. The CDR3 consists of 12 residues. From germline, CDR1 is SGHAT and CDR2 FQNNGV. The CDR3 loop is CASSLVGNTIYF. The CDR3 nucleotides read TGTGCCAGCAGCTTAGTAGGAAACACCATATATTTT.

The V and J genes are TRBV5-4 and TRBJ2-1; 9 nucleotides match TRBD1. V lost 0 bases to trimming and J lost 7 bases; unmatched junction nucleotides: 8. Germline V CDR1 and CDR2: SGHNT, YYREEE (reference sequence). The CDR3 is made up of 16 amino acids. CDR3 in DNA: TGTGCCAGCAGCTTGGTTCTACAGGGGGCGGGTAATGAGCAGTTCTTC. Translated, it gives CASSLVLQGAGNEQFF.

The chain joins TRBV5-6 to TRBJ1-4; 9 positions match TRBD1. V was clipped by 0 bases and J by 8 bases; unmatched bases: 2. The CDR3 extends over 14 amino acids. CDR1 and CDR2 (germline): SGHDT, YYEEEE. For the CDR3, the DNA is TGTGCCAGCAGCTTGGGACAGGGGGACGAAAAACTGTTTTTT. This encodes CASSLGQGDEKLFF.

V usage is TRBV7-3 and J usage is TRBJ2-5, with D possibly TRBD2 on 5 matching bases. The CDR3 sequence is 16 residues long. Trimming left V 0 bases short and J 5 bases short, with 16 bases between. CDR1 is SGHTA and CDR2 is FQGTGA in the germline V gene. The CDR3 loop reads CASSLTRFRGEETQYF. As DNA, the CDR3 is TGTGCCAGCAGCTTAACCCGGTTTCGGGGTGAGGAGACCCAGTACTTC.

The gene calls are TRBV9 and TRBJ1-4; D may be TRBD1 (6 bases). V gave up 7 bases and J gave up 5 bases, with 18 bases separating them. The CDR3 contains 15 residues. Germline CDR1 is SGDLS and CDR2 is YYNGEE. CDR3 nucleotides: TGTGCCAGCGGACCAACCAGGGGCGCGAATGAAAAACTGTTTTTT. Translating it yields CASGPTRGANEKLFF.

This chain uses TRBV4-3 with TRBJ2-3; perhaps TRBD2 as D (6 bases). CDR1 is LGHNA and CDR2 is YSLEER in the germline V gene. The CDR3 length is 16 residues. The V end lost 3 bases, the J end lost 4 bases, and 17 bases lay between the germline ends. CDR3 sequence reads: CASSQGSGWRADTQYF. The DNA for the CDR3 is TGCGCCAGCAGCCAGGGGAGCGGGTGGAGGGCAGATACGCAGTATTTT.

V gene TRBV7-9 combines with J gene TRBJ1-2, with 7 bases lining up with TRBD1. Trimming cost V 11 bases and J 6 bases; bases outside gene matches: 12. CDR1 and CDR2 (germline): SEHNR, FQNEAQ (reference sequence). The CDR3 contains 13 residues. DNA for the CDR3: TGTGCCGGGGGTCGGATTGGGACAGATGGCTACACCTTC. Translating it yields CAGGRIGTDGYTF.

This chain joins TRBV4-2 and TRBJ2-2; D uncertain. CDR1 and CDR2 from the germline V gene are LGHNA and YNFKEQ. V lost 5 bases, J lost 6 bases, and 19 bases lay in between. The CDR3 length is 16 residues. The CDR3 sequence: CASSLGLMRSAGELFF. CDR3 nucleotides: TGTGCCAGCAGCTTAGGTCTGATGCGAAGCGCCGGGGAGCTGTTTTTT.

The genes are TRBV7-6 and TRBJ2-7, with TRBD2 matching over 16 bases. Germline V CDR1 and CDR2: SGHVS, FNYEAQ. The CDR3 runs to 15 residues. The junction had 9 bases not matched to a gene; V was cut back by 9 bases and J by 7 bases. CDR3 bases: TGTGCCAGTGGGGGACTAGCGGGAGGGCCGACTGAGCAGTACTTC. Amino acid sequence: CASGGLAGGPTEQYF. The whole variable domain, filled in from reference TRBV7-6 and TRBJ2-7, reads GAGVSQSPRYKVTKRGQDVALRCDPISGHVSLYWYRQALGQGPEFLTYFNYEAQQDKSGLPNDRFSAERPEGSISTLTIQRTEQRDSAMYRCASGGLAGGPTEQYFGPGTRLTVT.

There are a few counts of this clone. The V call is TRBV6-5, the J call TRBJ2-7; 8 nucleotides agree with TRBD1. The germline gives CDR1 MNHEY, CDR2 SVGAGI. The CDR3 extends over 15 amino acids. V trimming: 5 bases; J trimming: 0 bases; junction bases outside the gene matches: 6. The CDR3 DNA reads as TGTGCCAGCAGTCCAGGACAGGGCAGCTCCTACGAGCAGTACTTC. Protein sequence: CASSPGQGSSYEQYF.

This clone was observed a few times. The chain's CDR3 is CASSTLAGYSYEQYF. As DNA, the CDR3 is TGTGCCAGCAGTACACTAGCGGGTTACTCCTACGAGCAGTACTTC. The V gene is TRBV28, the J gene TRBJ2-7, with TRBD2 matching 9 bases. Germline CDR1 is MDHEN and CDR2 is SYDVKM. V lost 5 bases to trimming and J lost 0 bases; unmatched junction nucleotides: 5. The CDR3 length is 15 residues.

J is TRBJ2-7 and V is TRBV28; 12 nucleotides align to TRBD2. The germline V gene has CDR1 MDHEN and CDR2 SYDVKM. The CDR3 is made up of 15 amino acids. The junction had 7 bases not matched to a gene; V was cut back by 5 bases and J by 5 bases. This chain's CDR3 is CASSQTSGSIHEQYF. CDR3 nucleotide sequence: TGTGCCAGCAGTCAGACTAGCGGGAGTATCCACGAGCAGTACTTC. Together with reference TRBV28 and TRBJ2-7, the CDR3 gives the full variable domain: DVKVTQSSRYLVKRTGEKVFLECVQDMDHENMFWYRQDPGLGLRLIYFSYDVKMKEKGDIPEGYSVSREKKERFSLILESASTNQTSMYLCASSQTSGSIHEQYFGPGTRLTVT.

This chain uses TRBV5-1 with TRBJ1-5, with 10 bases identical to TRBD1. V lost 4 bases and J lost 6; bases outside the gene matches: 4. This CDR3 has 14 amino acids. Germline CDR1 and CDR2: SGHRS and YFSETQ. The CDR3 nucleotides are TGCGCCAGCAGCAGCGGGACAGGGGTTCAGCCCCAGCATTTT. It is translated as CASSSGTGVQPQHF.

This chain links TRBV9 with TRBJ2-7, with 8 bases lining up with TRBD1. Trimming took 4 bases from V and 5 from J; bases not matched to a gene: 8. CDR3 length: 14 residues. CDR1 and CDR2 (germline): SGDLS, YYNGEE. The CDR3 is CASSRTGFVNEQYF. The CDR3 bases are TGTGCCAGCAGCAGGACAGGGTTTGTCAACGAGCAGTACTTC.

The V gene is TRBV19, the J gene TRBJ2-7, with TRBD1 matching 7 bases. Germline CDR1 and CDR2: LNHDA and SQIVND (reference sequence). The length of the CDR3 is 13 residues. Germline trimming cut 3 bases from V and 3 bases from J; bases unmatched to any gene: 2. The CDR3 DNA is TGTGCCAGTAGTATGCACAGGGGCTACGAGCAGTACTTC. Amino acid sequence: CASSMHRGYEQYF.

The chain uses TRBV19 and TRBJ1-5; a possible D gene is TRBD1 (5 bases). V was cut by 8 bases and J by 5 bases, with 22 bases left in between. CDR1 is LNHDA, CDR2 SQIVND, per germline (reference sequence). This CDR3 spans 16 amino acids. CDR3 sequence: CASASATQESHQPQHF. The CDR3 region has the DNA TGTGCCAGTGCCTCCGCCACACAGGAGAGCCATCAGCCCCAGCATTTT.

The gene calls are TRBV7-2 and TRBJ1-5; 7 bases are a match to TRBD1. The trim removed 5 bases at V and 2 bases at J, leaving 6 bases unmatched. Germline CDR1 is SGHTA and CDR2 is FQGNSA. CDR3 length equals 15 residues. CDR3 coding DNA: TGTGCCAGCAGCCTGGAAGGACAGGGCAATCAGCCCCAGCATTTT. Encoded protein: CASSLEGQGNQPQHF.

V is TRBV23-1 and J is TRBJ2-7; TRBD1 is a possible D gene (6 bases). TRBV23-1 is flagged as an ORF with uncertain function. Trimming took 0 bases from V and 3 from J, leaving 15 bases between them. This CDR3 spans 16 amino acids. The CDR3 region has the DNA TGCGCCAGCAGTCAATCCCTGAAGACAGGACTCTACGAGCAGTACTTC. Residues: CASSQSLKTGLYEQYF.

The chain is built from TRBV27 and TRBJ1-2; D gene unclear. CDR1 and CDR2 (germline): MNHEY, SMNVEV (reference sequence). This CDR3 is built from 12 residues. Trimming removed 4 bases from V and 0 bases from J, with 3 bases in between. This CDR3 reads CASSSTNYGYTF. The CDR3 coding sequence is TGTGCCAGCAGTTCCACTAACTATGGCTACACCTTC.

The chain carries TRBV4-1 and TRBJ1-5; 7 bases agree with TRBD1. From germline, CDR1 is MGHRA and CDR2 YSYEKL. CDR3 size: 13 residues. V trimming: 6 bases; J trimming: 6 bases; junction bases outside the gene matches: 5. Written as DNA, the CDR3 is TGCGCCAGCAGTGAATACAGGGGTCAGCCCCAGCATTTT. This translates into CASSEYRGQPQHF.

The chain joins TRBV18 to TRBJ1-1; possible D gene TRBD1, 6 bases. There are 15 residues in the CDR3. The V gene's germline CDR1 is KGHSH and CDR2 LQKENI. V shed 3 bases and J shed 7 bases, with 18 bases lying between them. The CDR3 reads CASSPVRQVLVEAFF. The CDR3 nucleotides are TGTGCCAGCTCACCGGTAAGACAGGTACTCGTTGAAGCTTTCTTT.

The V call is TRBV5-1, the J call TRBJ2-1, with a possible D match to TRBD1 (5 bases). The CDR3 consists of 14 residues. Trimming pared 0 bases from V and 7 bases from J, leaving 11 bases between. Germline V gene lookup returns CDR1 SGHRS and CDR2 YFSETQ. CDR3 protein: CASSLGGSTNEQFF. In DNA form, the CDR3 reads TGCGCCAGCAGCTTGGGGGGCAGCACGAATGAGCAGTTCTTC.